A single sample is the source of the 13 T cell receptor beta chains below, sequenced in a study of Graves' ophthalmopathy and Graves' hyperthyroidism (dated by TCRdb to 2017 to 2018). Instrument used: Illumina HiSeq 2000. TCR beta CDR3 regions were amplified from RNA transcripts for repertoire sequencing. HTBI primers and the Qiagen OneStep RT-PCR kit were used in a first-round RT-PCR, which was followed by a second-round multiplex PCR, size selection and purification. TCRdb passed the public sequencing reads through fastp at Q25 and MiXCR, retaining productive beta sequences. Each CDR3 protein appears once, grouped with its most common genes and DNA. The sample records around 50,000 distinct CDR3 sequences, 50% to 65% of which are singletons. Approximately 20% of the sample lies in the top ten. The sample taken for sequencing was peripheral blood. The source of these receptors is an adult man with Graves' ophthalmopathy.

The rearrangement joins TRBV11-2 to TRBJ2-7, with D uncertain. Germline V gene data show CDR1 as SGHAT and CDR2 as FQNNGV. This CDR3 comprises 15 residues. The ends were cut back, 5 bases at V and 3 bases at J, with 17 bases in the middle. In DNA form, the CDR3 reads TGTGCCAGCAGCCTCCTTTACGTTGGGGACTACGAGCAGTACTTC. It translates to CASSLLYVGDYEQYF.

This clonotype was seen repeatedly, ten times or more. The chain links TRBV24-1 to TRBJ2-2; unclear D gene. This CDR3 comprises 13 residues. Germline V gene sequence: CDR1 KGHDR, CDR2 SFDVKD. Trimming removed 5 bases at V and 5 bases at J, with 8 bases between. The DNA of the CDR3 is TGTGCCACCAGTGTATGGGCGACCGGGGAGCTGTTTTTT. It yields the protein CATSVWATGELFF.

This clonotype was recorded many times. This sequence joins TRBV5-5 and TRBJ2-7; 8 bases match TRBD1. With V trimmed by 7 bases and J by 5 bases, 8 bases remained unmatched. Germline CDR1 SGHKS, CDR2 YYEKEE (reference sequence). The CDR3 contains 13 residues. The CDR3 spells CASRRTGRNEQYF. CDR3 bases: TGTGCCAGCCGTAGGACAGGGAGGAACGAGCAGTACTTC.

This clonotype was counted many times. V is TRBV20-1 and J is TRBJ2-3; 7 nucleotides match TRBD2. J lost 0 bases, V lost 6 bases, and 3 bases had no gene match. The CDR3 has 13 residues. Germline lookup yields CDR1 DFQATT and CDR2 SNEGSKA (reference sequence). The CDR3: CSAGGGSTDTQYF. The CDR3 bases are TGCAGTGCGGGGGGGGGAAGCACAGATACGCAGTATTTT.

In its sample, this clonotype was seen many times. The chain combines TRBV12-3 or TRBV12-4 with TRBJ2-5; D is possibly TRBD2 (6 bases). Trimming took off 4 bases at V and 6 bases at J, with 15 bases between the two ends. This CDR3 comprises 14 residues. DNA of the CDR3: TGTGCCAGCAGTTCCGTCGGGAGTGTGAAGACCCAGTACTTC. It codes for CASSSVGSVKTQYF.

About this clonotype: Lacking the conserved final phenylalanine or tryptophan, this CDR3 likely reflects a read error. Because the CDR3's place on the DNA is in doubt, the DNA is left out and the CDR3 is given as listed by TCRdb. This chain joins TRBV19 and TRBJ1-2; no check of the table's D call, TRBD1, against the DNA was made. CDR1 and CDR2 (germline): LNHDA, SQIVND (reference sequence). The CDR3 is 15 amino acids long, termini counted. The CDR3 loop reads CASSIRGQGGYGYAS.

V and J are TRBV6-1 and TRBJ1-1; D is unresolved. Trimming stripped 6 bases from V and 1 base from J, with 9 bases between. CDR3 length: 13 residues. From germline, CDR1 is MNHNS and CDR2 SASEGT. The CDR3 spells CASREDGNTEAFF. The CDR3 DNA sequence: TGTGCCAGCAGGGAGGACGGGAACACTGAAGCTTTCTTT.

This clonotype was seen ten or more times. This sequence joins TRBV20-1 and TRBJ2-7; D not resolved. CDR1 is DFQATT and CDR2 is SNEGSKA in the germline V gene (reference sequence). This CDR3 is 13 amino acids long. Trimming left V 6 bases short and J 4 bases short, with 16 bases between. CDR3 protein: CSAPGPPDYEQYF. The CDR3 DNA sequence: TGCAGTGCACCCGGCCCCCCGGATTACGAGCAGTACTTC.

As to this clonotype: Without the conserved terminal phenylalanine or tryptophan, this CDR3 likely stems from a read error. This chain links TRBV7-6 with TRBJ2-2; 11 positions agree with TRBD2. This CDR3 is built from 18 residues. V trimming: 2 bases; J trimming: 1 base; junction bases outside the gene matches: 6. From germline, CDR1 is SGHVS and CDR2 FNYEAQ. The CDR3 region has the DNA TGTGCCAGCAGCTTATGGCCGGGACTAGCGGTGAACACCGGGGAGCTGTTTCTT. Residues: CASSLWPGLAVNTGELFL.

This clonotype was counted many times. DNA of the CDR3: TGTGCCAGCAGCTTAGCGGCTAGCGGGGGGACACCGATTCAAGAGACCCAGTACTTC. It encodes CASSLAASGGTPIQETQYF. This chain connects TRBV11-2 to TRBJ2-5; 11 bases are a match to TRBD2. Losses at the gene ends were 1 base for V and 2 bases for J; bases not matched to a gene: 12. Germline assignment: CDR1 SGHAT and CDR2 FQNNGV. The CDR3 length is 19 residues.

About this clonotype itself: No conserved phenylalanine or tryptophan is present at the end of the CDR3, so a read error is the likely explanation. The DNA is left out, because the CDR3 cannot be placed on it with certainty; the CDR3 is given as TCRdb lists it. The chain has TRBV7-3 and TRBJ2-1; the table's D call, TRBD1, has no DNA check behind it. The CDR3 has 15 residues if both end residues are counted. CDR1 is SGHTA and CDR2 is FQGTGA in the germline V gene. CDR3 sequence reads: CASSFGQGDGYTFGS.

Concerning this clonotype: This CDR3 fails to terminate in the conserved phenylalanine or tryptophan, so it likely reflects a read error. The genes are TRBV10-2 and TRBJ2-5; the match to TRBD1 covers 7 bases. CDR1 WSHSY and CDR2 SAAADI come from the germline V gene. The CDR3 length is 12 residues. V trimming: 8 bases; J trimming: 9 bases; junction bases outside the gene matches: 9. The CDR3 coding sequence is TGCGCCAGCTCGCAGGGGGTGAAGGCCCAGTACTCC. Amino acids: CASSQGVKAQYS.

This clonotype has a handful of counts. The chain recombines TRBV7-2 with TRBJ1-2; D unresolved. Trimming took 2 bases from V and 4 from J, leaving 8 bases between them. The CDR3 contains 13 residues. The germline V gene encodes CDR1 SGHTA and CDR2 FQGNSA. CDR3 loop: CASSLPGSYGYTF. In DNA, the CDR3 is TGTGCCAGCAGCTTACCCGGGAGCTATGGCTACACCTTC.